Listed below are T cell receptor beta chains from one sample, sequenced in a study of Ad26.COV2.S vaccination and SARS-CoV-2 variants. TCRdb keeps only in-frame clones here, not all; method: immunoSEQ multiplex PCR. Among approximately 400,000 clones listed, about four fifths were seen once. Sequencing was performed on peripheral blood, taken in a trial of Ad26.COV2.S vaccine versus placebo. The receptor source for this set is a person between 18 and 65 years old who received the Ad26.COV2.S COVID-19 vaccine or a placebo. Both conserved end residues are part of each CDR3. A D gene is named only where the DNA matches it firmly. Part of the rows lack a size; the others show once, few, many or a class for expanded clones.

v_call	clone_size	d_call	j_call	cdr3_aa	cdr3_nt
TRBV15	.	TRBD1	TRBJ1-2	CATRDRDRWGYGYTF	TGTGCCACCAGAGACCGGGACAGATGGGGCTATGGCTACACCTTC
TRBV9	.	.	TRBJ1-3	CASSLDGYSGNTIYF	TGTGCCAGCAGTTTGGACGGTTACTCTGGAAACACCATATATTTT
TRBV2	.	TRBD1	TRBJ1-2	CASSEWTGTGYTF	TGTGCCAGCAGTGAATGGACAGGGACCGGCTACACCTTC
TRBV11-2	.	.	TRBJ1-2	CASGHSESFYGYTF	TGTGCCAGCGGTCATTCAGAAAGCTTCTATGGCTACACCTTC
TRBV24-1	.	.	TRBJ2-2	CATSDLGHDQPIDTGELFF	TGTGCCACCAGTGATCTGGGACATGACCAACCCATAGACACCGGGGAGCTGTTTTTT
TRBV24-1	.	.	TRBJ1-2	CATSDWGGSVGYTF	TGTGCCACCAGTGATTGGGGGGGCAGCGTCGGCTACACCTTC
TRBV29-1	.	.	TRBJ2-1	CSVAHRAANEQFF	TGCAGCGTTGCCCACAGGGCCGCCAATGAGCAGTTCTTC
TRBV6-4	few	.	TRBJ1-3	CASTVVDSSGNTIYF	TGTGCCAGCACCGTGGTGGACAGCTCTGGAAACACCATATATTTT
TRBV24-1	once	.	TRBJ1-4	CATSDLVCPQGRGDITNEKLFF	TGTGCCACCAGTGATTTGGTTTGCCCCCAGGGCAGGGGAGACATAACTAATGAAAAACTGTTTTTT
TRBV6-5	.	.	TRBJ1-2	CASSYSTPPSGGYTF	TGTGCCAGCAGTTACTCGACTCCGCCCTCAGGGGGCTACACCTTC
TRBV5-8	.	TRBD2	TRBJ2-5	CASSGRPSGEKTQYF	TGTGCCAGCAGCGGAAGGCCTAGCGGGGAAAAGACCCAGTACTTC
TRBV5-1	once	TRBD1	TRBJ2-6	CASRRGQGVFGANVLTF	TGCGCCAGCAGGCGAGGACAGGGAGTTTTTGGGGCCAACGTCCTGACTTTC
TRBV5-1	.	.	TRBJ2-1	CASSLQPSGEQFF	TGCGCCAGCAGCTTGCAACCTTCAGGGGAGCAGTTCTTC
TRBV19	.	.	TRBJ2-7	CASSISGSTITYEQYF	TGTGCCAGTAGTATTTCTGGGAGTACTATAACTTACGAGCAGTACTTC
TRBV19	.	.	TRBJ1-5	CASSHPNQPQHF	TGTGCCAGTTCACACCCCAATCAGCCCCAGCATTTT
TRBV4-3	.	TRBD1	TRBJ1-2	CASSQDGTVKDGYTF	TGCGCCAGCAGCCAAGACGGGACAGTCAAGGATGGCTACACCTTC
TRBV20-1	.	TRBD2	TRBJ2-5	CSASPFASGELQETQYF	TGCAGTGCTAGTCCATTCGCTAGCGGGGAACTCCAAGAGACCCAGTACTTC
TRBV10-1	.	.	TRBJ2-7	CASSRQQRGEQYF	TGCGCCAGCAGCCGTCAGCAGAGAGGCGAGCAGTACTTC
TRBV28	.	TRBD1	TRBJ1-5	CASSTYIKQGAGSNQPQHF	TGTGCCAGCAGCACCTATATCAAACAGGGGGCGGGTAGCAATCAGCCCCAGCATTTT
TRBV10-2	.	TRBD1	TRBJ1-6	CASRDRGPSPLHF	TGCGCCAGCAGGGACAGGGGGCCCTCACCCCTCCACTTT
TRBV7-2	.	.	TRBJ2-1	CASRQGLSGTYNEQFF	TGTGCCAGCAGACAGGGACTAAGCGGGACTTACAATGAGCAGTTCTTC
TRBV2	.	TRBD1	TRBJ1-1	CASSAEEGQGAFF	TGTGCCAGCAGTGCGGAGGAAGGACAGGGAGCTTTCTTT
TRBV10-3	.	.	TRBJ2-7	CAISGSGLSSNEQYF	TGTGCCATCAGTGGGTCGGGGCTTTCCTCAAACGAGCAGTACTTC
TRBV9	.	.	TRBJ2-2	CASSTSPSGELFF	TGTGCCAGCAGCACTAGCCCTTCCGGGGAGCTGTTTTTT
TRBV5-1	.	.	TRBJ1-1	CASSLQGREAFF	TGCGCCAGCAGCTTACAAGGTAGGGAAGCTTTCTTT
TRBV30	.	.	TRBJ2-7	CAWSVGAGRSYEQYF	TGTGCCTGGAGTGTGGGTGCGGGGCGCTCCTACGAGCAGTACTTC
TRBV6-5	once	.	TRBJ1-4	CASSPFGTPNEKLFF	TGTGCCAGCAGTCCCTTTGGGACACCTAATGAAAAACTGTTTTTT
TRBV6-5	.	.	TRBJ1-6	CASSYSGEGSSPLHF	TGTGCCAGCAGTTACTCGGGGGAGGGGTCCTCACCCCTCCACTTT
TRBV19	few	.	TRBJ1-2	CASSISGENGYTF	TGTGCCAGTAGTATTTCAGGGGAGAATGGCTACACCTTC
TRBV5-1	.	.	TRBJ1-1	CASSLVPGVNTEAFF	TGCGCCAGCAGCTTGGTTCCAGGGGTGAACACTGAAGCTTTCTTT
TRBV29-1	few	.	TRBJ2-5	CSVEDKETQYF	TGCAGCGTTGAAGATAAGGAGACCCAGTACTTC
TRBV6-5	.	.	TRBJ1-6	CASSYSGELSPLHF	TGTGCCAGCAGTTACTCGGGGGAACTTTCACCCCTCCACTTT
TRBV5-1	.	.	TRBJ2-1	CASSLLGSNEQFF	TGCGCCAGCAGCTTGCTAGGGTCCAATGAGCAGTTCTTC
TRBV19	.	.	TRBJ2-4	CASKGTGAKNIQYF	TGTGCCAGTAAGGGAACAGGGGCCAAAAACATTCAGTACTTC
TRBV13	.	.	TRBJ2-7	CASSIQGPALLRQYF	TGTGCCAGCAGCATACAGGGCCCGGCCTTACTTCGGCAGTACTTC
TRBV6-6	few	.	TRBJ1-1	CASSYGLTEAFF	TGTGCCAGCAGTTACGGGTTAACTGAAGCTTTCTTT
TRBV27	many	.	TRBJ2-1	CASSFGGRGEQFF	TGTGCCAGCAGTTTTGGGGGGCGAGGTGAGCAGTTCTTC
TRBV5-1	.	.	TRBJ2-3	CASSFIPFADTQYF	TGCGCCAGCAGCTTTATCCCGTTTGCAGATACGCAGTATTTT
TRBV4-1	.	TRBD2	TRBJ2-7	CASRERASGRTYEQYF	TGCGCCAGCAGAGAAAGGGCTAGCGGGAGGACGTACGAGCAGTACTTC
TRBV5-1	.	TRBD2	TRBJ2-2	CASSFGRPPGELFF	TGCGCCAGCAGCTTCGGGAGGCCCCCCGGGGAGCTGTTTTTT
TRBV5-1	.	TRBD1	TRBJ2-7	CASRDSTYEQYF	TGCGCCAGCCGGGACAGTACCTACGAGCAGTACTTC
TRBV4-3	few	.	TRBJ2-7	CASSQETGGNEQYF	TGCGCCAGCAGCCAAGAAACCGGGGGAAACGAGCAGTACTTC
TRBV11-2	few	.	TRBJ2-2	CASSPRTWGELFF	TGTGCCAGCAGTCCGAGGACATGGGGGGAGCTGTTTTTT
TRBV27	once	TRBD2	TRBJ2-7	CASARGGSGEQYF	TGTGCCAGCGCCCGGGGGGGCTCGGGGGAGCAGTACTTC
TRBV18	few	TRBD1	TRBJ1-5	CASSRDSPNSNQPQHF	TGTGCCAGCTCAAGGGACAGTCCGAATAGCAATCAGCCCCAGCATTTT
TRBV27	.	TRBD2	TRBJ2-5	CASSSTSGTQYF	TGTGCCAGCAGTTCGACTAGCGGGACCCAGTACTTC
TRBV29-1	.	.	TRBJ2-1	CSVEDGGRVDEQFF	TGCAGCGTTGAAGATGGGGGACGGGTCGATGAGCAGTTCTTC
TRBV30	.	.	TRBJ1-6	CAWSELLETLHF	TGTGCCTGGAGTGAGTTACTTGAGACCCTCCACTTT
TRBV29-1	.	.	TRBJ1-1	CSVNNHGTEAFF	TGCAGCGTGAACAACCATGGGACTGAAGCTTTCTTT
TRBV19	.	.	TRBJ1-1	CASSTVKRGTEAFF	TGTGCCAGTAGTACCGTAAAAAGGGGCACTGAAGCTTTCTTT
TRBV7-3	.	TRBD2	TRBJ2-3	CASSPGLAGFTDTQYF	TGTGCCAGCAGCCCTGGACTAGCGGGTTTCACAGATACGCAGTATTTT